A selection of T cell receptor beta chains follows, all from one sample in a study of T-cell memory formation after mild COVID-19. MiXCR, run by TCRdb on the 5' RACE reads, gives a single entry per CDR3 protein. The sample carries 250,000 to 300,000 distinct CDR3 sequences, 15% to 20% recorded once. The sequenced material came from PBMCs or a T cell subset sorted from them (not recorded which). The receptors come from a man in his late teens or twenties who had mild COVID-19 (a few samples of this study predate the infection). Cell type and time point are not known. The CDR3 runs from the conserved cysteine through the conserved F or W. D genes are given only for firm matches. Size is omitted from some rows. Given values are once, few, many or a class for expanded clones.

TRBV7-9,TRBD2,many,TRBJ2-5,TGTGCCAGCAGCGGAGCGGGGGGGCAAGAGACCCAGTACTTC,CASSGAGGQETQYF
TRBV7-3,.,.,TRBJ2-7,TGTGCCAGCAGCTTTGGCGGCGCTGACGAGCAGTACTTC,CASSFGGADEQYF
TRBV5-1,.,.,TRBJ2-3,TGCGCCAGCAGGCCGGACGCGGGGACTCGGTATACGCAGTATTTT,CASRPDAGTRYTQYF
TRBV29-1,.,few,TRBJ2-1,TGCAGCTCCTCTTCCGGGGGAGAGCAGTTCTTC,CSSSSGGEQFF
TRBV4-1,TRBD1,.,TRBJ2-4,TGCGCCAGCAGCCAAGTTGGGACAGGTATAGCCAAAAACATTCAGTACTTC,CASSQVGTGIAKNIQYF
TRBV11-2,TRBD1,many,TRBJ1-1,TGTGCCAGCAGCCCCTTTCGGGACAGCTTGAACACTGAAGCTTTCTTT,CASSPFRDSLNTEAFF
TRBV5-1,.,few,TRBJ2-5,TGCGCCAGCAGCTTAGAACTGGCGCGGAACCAAGAGACCCAGTACTTC,CASSLELARNQETQYF
TRBV7-2,.,few,TRBJ2-3,TGTGCCAGCAGCTTACGGCCCCCCGACAGGATGACTTCCAATACGCAGTATTTT,CASSLRPPDRMTSNTQYF
TRBV4-3,.,.,TRBJ2-4,TGCGCCAGCAGCCCCGGGACCCCGGACATTCAGTACTTC,CASSPGTPDIQYF
TRBV7-5,.,.,TRBJ2-3,.,CISVPEAIPRVTSGGVTDTQYF
TRBV7-2,.,.,TRBJ1-2,TGTGCCAGCAGGGTAGGGCAGGAGAACTATGGCTACACCTTC,CASRVGQENYGYTF
TRBV9,.,.,TRBJ2-7,TGTGCCAGCAGCGTAGAGCCTAGTTTTTCCTACGAGCAGTACTTC,CASSVEPSFSYEQYF
TRBV5-5,TRBD1,.,TRBJ2-4,TGTGCCAGCAGCTTGGGACAGGGGATAGCCAAAAACATTCAGTACTTC,CASSLGQGIAKNIQYF
TRBV5-1,TRBD1,.,TRBJ1-4,TGCGCCAGCAGCTTGGATACAGGGGGAGGAGAAAAACTGTTTTTT,CASSLDTGGGEKLFF
TRBV20-1,.,few,TRBJ2-3,TGCAGTGCCGAAGGGGGCGCTAGCGCAGATACGCAGTATTTT,CSAEGGASADTQYF
TRBV6-5,TRBD1,.,TRBJ1-6,TGTGCCAGCCGACCCTCTCAGGGGGCCGGTTCACCCCTCCACTTT,CASRPSQGAGSPLHF
TRBV4-1,.,few,TRBJ1-3,TGCGCCAGCAGCCAAGACCCCAGGCCGTACTCTGGAAACACCATATATTTT,CASSQDPRPYSGNTIYF
TRBV7-3,.,medium-sized,TRBJ2-7,TGTGCCAGCAGCTTAAGGCGGGGGCCGTCCTACGAGCAGTACTTC,CASSLRRGPSYEQYF
TRBV6-6,TRBD1,.,TRBJ1-5,TGTGCCAGCACCAACCCAGGGGGGCACAGCAATCAGCCCCAGCATTTT,CASTNPGGHSNQPQHF
TRBV4-3,TRBD2,.,TRBJ2-3,TGCGCCAGCAGCCAAGGTGGCGGGGGGGCGAGTACGCAGTATTTT,CASSQGGGGASTQYF
TRBV7-2,TRBD1,many,TRBJ2-3,TGTGCCAGCAGCCCCGGGGCAGGGGGTCCAGATACGCAGTATTTT,CASSPGAGGPDTQYF
TRBV3-1,TRBD1,many,TRBJ2-2,TGTGCCAGCAGCCCCAGGGGGCCAGGGACCGGGGAGCTGTTTTTT,CASSPRGPGTGELFF
TRBV3-1,.,few,TRBJ1-6,TGTGCCAGCAGCCTCCAGGGTGACATAAGGAATTCACCCCTCCACTTT,CASSLQGDIRNSPLHF
TRBV27,.,.,TRBJ1-6,TGTGCCACTTCCTGGGGGAGGAATTCACCCCTCCACTTT,CATSWGRNSPLHF
TRBV6-5,TRBD1,few,TRBJ1-5,TGTGCCAGCAGTGCGGGACAGCAACATCAGCCCCAGCATTTT,CASSAGQQHQPQHF
TRBV6-5,.,many,TRBJ1-1,TGTGCCAGCACCCATCCGGGGGTTAGGACTGAAGCTTTCTTT,CASTHPGVRTEAFF
TRBV9,TRBD2,few,TRBJ2-3,TGTGCCAGCAGCGTTAGCGGGGGAACAGATACGCAGTATTTT,CASSVSGGTDTQYF
TRBV9,TRBD2,few,TRBJ2-3,TGTGCCAGCACAAAACTAGCGGTTAGCACAGATACGCAGTATTTT,CASTKLAVSTDTQYF
TRBV7-6,.,.,TRBJ2-7,TGTGCCAGCAGCTTAAGCGACTTCTCCTACGAGCAGTACTTC,CASSLSDFSYEQYF
TRBV12-3/TRBV12-4,.,few,TRBJ1-5,TGTGCCAGCAGCCGCATTAATCAGCCCCAGCATTTT,CASSRINQPQHF
TRBV3-1,.,.,TRBJ1-2,TGTGCCAGCAGCCCTGACAGGAGTAAACCAGCTAACTATGGCTACACCTTC,CASSPDRSKPANYGYTF
TRBV4-2,TRBD2,few,TRBJ2-5,TGTGCCAGCAGCCAAGTGGGAGCGGGGGGCCAAGAGACCCAGTACTTC,CASSQVGAGGQETQYF
TRBV6-5,.,few,TRBJ2-1,TGTGCCAGCAGTTACAGGGGCCAGTACAATGAGCAGTTCTTC,CASSYRGQYNEQFF
TRBV20-1,TRBD1,few,TRBJ1-1,TGCAGTGCACACCGGGACAGTATGAACACTGAAGCTTTCTTT,CSAHRDSMNTEAFF
TRBV12-3/TRBV12-4,.,.,TRBJ2-5,TGTGCCAGCAGTATGGGAGAGCGGTGGGGGACCCAGTACTTC,CASSMGERWGTQYF
TRBV7-2,TRBD2,few,TRBJ2-5,TGTGCCAGCAGCTACAGCGGCCCGCGGGGGGCGGTCCAGTACTTC,CASSYSGPRGAVQYF
TRBV19,TRBD1,few,TRBJ1-2,TGTGCCAGCAAGACAGGGGAGTGGAGGGACTATGGCTACACCTTC,CASKTGEWRDYGYTF
TRBV11-2,.,few,TRBJ1-4,TGTGCCAGCAGCACCGGGTGGGGGTCTGAAAAACTGTTTTTT,CASSTGWGSEKLFF
TRBV25-1,TRBD2,.,TRBJ2-4,TGTGCCAGCAGTGAATGGGGCGGGGGGGCGGACATTCAGTACTTC,CASSEWGGGADIQYF
TRBV4-1,TRBD1,.,TRBJ1-6,TGCGCCAGCAGCCGGGACAGGGCTAACTATAATTCACCCCTCCACTTT,CASSRDRANYNSPLHF
TRBV20-1,.,.,TRBJ2-3,TGCAGTGCTAGACCCTACACGGAGGGCACAGATACGCAGTATTTT,CSARPYTEGTDTQYF
TRBV5-6,.,few,TRBJ1-1,TGTGCCAGCACCCTACAGGGATCGAACACTGAAGCTTTCTTT,CASTLQGSNTEAFF
TRBV20-1,.,.,TRBJ1-1,TGCAGTGCTAAGGAGCTTGGGCGGCTGAACACTGAAGCTTTCTTT,CSAKELGRLNTEAFF
TRBV5-1,.,.,TRBJ2-7,TGCGCCAGCAGCTTGGCCGCTCGAGGGACACGGAACGAGCAGTACTTC,CASSLAARGTRNEQYF
TRBV29-1,TRBD1,.,TRBJ1-1,TGCAGCGTTGAAGGGACAGGGTCCGCTTTCTTT,CSVEGTGSAFF
TRBV27,TRBD1,few,TRBJ2-1,TGTGCCAGCAGACTACAGGGGGGTTACAATGAGCAGTTCTTC,CASRLQGGYNEQFF
TRBV27,.,few,TRBJ2-7,TGTGCCAGCAGTTTATCGAAATGGAACGAGCAGTACTTC,CASSLSKWNEQYF
TRBV7-2,.,many,TRBJ2-3,TGTGCCAGCAGCTTTTCCTTTGGCACAGATACGCAGTATTTT,CASSFSFGTDTQYF
TRBV7-9,.,few,TRBJ1-4,TGTGCCAGCAGCCCCTCGGCGAGCCATAATGAAAAACTGTTTTTT,CASSPSASHNEKLFF
TRBV6-2/TRBV6-3,TRBD2,few,TRBJ2-5,TGTGCCAGCAGTTACCCACTAGCGGGGGAAGAGACCCAGTACTTC,CASSYPLAGEETQYF
TRBV7-9,.,.,TRBJ2-4,TGTGCCAGCAGCTTAGAATACGCCAAAAACATTCAGTACTTC,CASSLEYAKNIQYF
TRBV20-1,.,.,TRBJ1-2,TGCAGTGCTAGCAGGGTAGAGGGTGGCTACACCTTC,CSASRVEGGYTF
TRBV25-1,.,few,TRBJ2-7,TGTGCCAGCACCCTGGGGACCCACGAGCAGTACTTC,CASTLGTHEQYF
TRBV2,TRBD1,.,TRBJ2-7,TGTGCCAGCAGAAGGGACAGACCGAGCTCCTACGAGCAGTACTTC,CASRRDRPSSYEQYF
TRBV29-1,TRBD1,few,TRBJ1-1,TGCAGCGTTGACCGACAGGGTGGCGGTCGGACTGAAGCTTTCTTT,CSVDRQGGGRTEAFF
TRBV4-1,.,.,TRBJ2-3,TGCGCCAGCAGCCAAGGGGGCGCTTCTAGCACAGATACGCAGTATTTT,CASSQGGASSTDTQYF
TRBV5-5,TRBD2,.,TRBJ2-1,TGTGCCAGCAGTTTTAGCGGGTCCTCAAATGAGCAGTTCTTC,CASSFSGSSNEQFF